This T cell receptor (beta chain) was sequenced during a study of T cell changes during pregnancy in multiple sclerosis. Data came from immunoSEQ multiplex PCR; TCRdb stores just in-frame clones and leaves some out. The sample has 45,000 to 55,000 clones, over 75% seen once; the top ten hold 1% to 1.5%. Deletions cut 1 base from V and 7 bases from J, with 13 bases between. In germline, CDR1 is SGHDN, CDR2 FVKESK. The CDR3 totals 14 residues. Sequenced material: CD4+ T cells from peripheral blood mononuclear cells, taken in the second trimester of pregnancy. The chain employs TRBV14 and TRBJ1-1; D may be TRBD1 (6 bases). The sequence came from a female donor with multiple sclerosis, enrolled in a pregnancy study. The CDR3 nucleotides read TGTGCCAGCAGCCAAGTAACAGGGAGCAATGAAGCTTTCTTT. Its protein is CASSQVTGSNEAFF.